This T cell receptor (beta chain) was recorded in a study of blood T cells in healthy people across ages. Whole-study findings and limits: Age advanced and TCR beta diversity per million T cells fell, roughly linearly. Naive T cell percentage and TCR beta diversity correlated strongly.

Notes on this clonotype: The antigen remains undetermined.

PBMCs numbering at least 6.5 million were isolated per sample. CDR1 is LNHDA and CDR2 is SQIVND in the germline V gene (reference sequence). The CDR3 runs to 15 residues. J was trimmed by 3 bases and V by 2 bases; bases with no gene match: 4. Through a sample-barcoded 5' primer and a J-beta primer mix, a second PCR was run for 7 to 11 cycles. Each cDNA molecule, via a template-switch adaptor with 12 random nucleotides, was tagged. TCRdb re-derived calls from the 5' RACE reads in MiXCR, one entry per CDR3 protein. The repertoire holds 850,000 to 1,000,000 distinct CDR3 sequences, with 48% as singletons.

Sequences were obtained from blood. This TCR was sampled from a man younger than 40 in good health. The gene calls are TRBV19 and TRBJ1-5; 7 bases align to TRBD1. CDR3 sequence: CASSILGQTNQPQHF. The CDR3 coding sequence is TGTGCCAGTAGTATATTGGGACAGACCAATCAGCCCCAGCATTTT.